This T cell receptor (beta chain) was observed in a study of T cell responses to AZD1222 COVID-19 vaccine. Whole-study findings and limits: Only a handful of AZD1222 recipients tested seropositive at baseline. Nearly half of spike-specific TCRs reportedly target unmutated variant regions. Donors were largely white British and mainly female; clonal diversity was possibly underestimated.

Method: immunoSEQ multiplex PCR; TCRdb's copy keeps in-frame clones and lacks some. Altogether about 170,000 clones are present, 70% to 90% being singletons, with the ten largest covering 0.95% to 1.1%. This CDR3 spans 15 amino acids. CDR1 is SGHNT, CDR2 YENEEA, per germline. After removal of 2 bases from V and 5 bases from J, the junction contained 8 bases not matched to a gene. With respect to this clone: Its antigen is still unknown.

J is TRBJ2-5 and V is TRBV11-3; 7 nucleotides align to TRBD2. The sequence derives from an adult who received the AZD1222 COVID-19 vaccine. The specimen was peripheral blood, collected 28 days after the second AZD1222 dose. The CDR3 loop reads CASSLSGREGETQYF. The CDR3 DNA reads TGTGCCAGCAGCTTAAGTGGCAGGGAGGGCGAGACCCAGTACTTC.